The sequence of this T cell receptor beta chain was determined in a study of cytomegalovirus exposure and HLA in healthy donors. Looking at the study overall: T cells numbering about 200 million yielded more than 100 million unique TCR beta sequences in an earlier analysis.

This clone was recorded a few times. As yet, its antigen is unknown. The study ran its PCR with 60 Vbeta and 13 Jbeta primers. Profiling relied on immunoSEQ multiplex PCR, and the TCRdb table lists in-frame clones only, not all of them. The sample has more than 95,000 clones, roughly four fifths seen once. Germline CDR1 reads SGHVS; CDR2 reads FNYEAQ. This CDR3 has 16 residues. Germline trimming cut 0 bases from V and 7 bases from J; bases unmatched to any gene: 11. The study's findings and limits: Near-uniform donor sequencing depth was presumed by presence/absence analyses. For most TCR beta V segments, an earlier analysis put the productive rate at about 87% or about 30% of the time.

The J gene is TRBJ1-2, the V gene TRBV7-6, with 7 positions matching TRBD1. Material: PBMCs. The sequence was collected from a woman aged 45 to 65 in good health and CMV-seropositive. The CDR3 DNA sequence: TGTGCCAGCAGCTTAGCGGTCGAGGGGGCGCGGGGTGGCTACACCTTC. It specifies CASSLAVEGARGGYTF.